This T cell receptor beta chain appears in the sequencing data of a study of T cell repertoires in cytomegalovirus infection (dated by TCRdb to about 2019). For the wider study: Recently identified HLA-C-restricted CMV epitopes, whose presentation resists viral immunomodulation, were targeted by peptide stimulations together with well-studied HLA-B-restricted epitopes. Because public TCR beta signatures pointed to carriage of CMV infection together with the matching HLA type, the HLA type of each donor mattered for the analysis.

In light of the paper, this sample's treatment or condition label describes: in vitro stimulation with specific CMV peptide epitopes to enrich CMV-specific T cells. The sample was run on an Illumina HiSeq 1500. In TCRdb, the public reads were trimmed at Q25 with fastp and aligned with MiXCR, with productive beta chains retained. Rows merge per CDR3 protein into single entries with the most common DNA and genes. The sample table records nearly 700,000 distinct CDR3 sequences; 30% to 35% of these occur just once. The ten biggest clones cover 15% to 20% of the sample. In its sample, this clonotype was seen a few times. It lacks a known antigen. Per-base qualities were not stored, and no clone one base away is much larger. Results the study describes overall, beyond this receptor: In both this cohort and an independent cohort of 352 donors, the cumulative frequency of public TCR beta family members distinguished carriers of CMV infection plus the relevant HLA type. The ex vivo response was dominated by HLA-C-restricted CMV-specific TCR beta clonotypes, which also provided the single most frequent clonotype in two of eight donors.

This specimen was cultured PBMCs, taken from culture after CMV antigen stimulation. The clonotype originates from a human donor in good health (CMV status not recorded). Some clones in this sample may be carry-over from other donors' samples.

The sequenced DNA is TGTGCCAGCAGTTTAATCAGAGACTACGAGCAGTACTTC. This sequence encodes CASSLIRDYEQYF. The chain couples TRBV12-3 or TRBV12-4 to TRBJ2-7; no confident D gene assignment can be made. Inclusive of the bounding cysteine and phenylalanine, the CDR3 is 13 residues long. Only the CDR3 DNA stays, 39 bases, in frame from base 1. V lost 2 bases and J lost 3 bases; the stretch between them is 8 bases long.